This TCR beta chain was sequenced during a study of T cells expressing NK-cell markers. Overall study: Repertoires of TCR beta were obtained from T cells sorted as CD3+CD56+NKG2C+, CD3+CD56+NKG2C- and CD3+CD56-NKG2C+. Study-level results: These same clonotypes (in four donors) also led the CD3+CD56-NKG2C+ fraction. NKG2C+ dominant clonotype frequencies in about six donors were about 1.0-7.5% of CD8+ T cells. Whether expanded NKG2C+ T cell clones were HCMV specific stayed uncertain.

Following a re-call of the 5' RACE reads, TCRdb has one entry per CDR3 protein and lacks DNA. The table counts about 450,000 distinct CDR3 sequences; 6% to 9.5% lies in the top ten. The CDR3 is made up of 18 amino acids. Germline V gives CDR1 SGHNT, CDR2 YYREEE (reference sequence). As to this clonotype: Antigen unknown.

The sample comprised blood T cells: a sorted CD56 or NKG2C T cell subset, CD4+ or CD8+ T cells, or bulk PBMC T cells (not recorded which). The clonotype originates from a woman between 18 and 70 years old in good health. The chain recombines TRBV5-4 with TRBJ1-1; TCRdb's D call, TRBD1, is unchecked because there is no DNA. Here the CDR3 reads CASSDIATGIGENTEAFF.